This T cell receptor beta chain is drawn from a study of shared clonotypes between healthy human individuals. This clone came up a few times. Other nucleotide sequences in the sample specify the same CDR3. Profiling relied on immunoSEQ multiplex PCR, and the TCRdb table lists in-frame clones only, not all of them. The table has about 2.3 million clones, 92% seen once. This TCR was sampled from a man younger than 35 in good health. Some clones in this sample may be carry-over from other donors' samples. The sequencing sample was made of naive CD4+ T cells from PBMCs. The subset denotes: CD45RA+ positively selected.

CDR3 DNA: TGTGCCAGCAGCTTTGGGACTAGCGGGAGCTCCTACAATGAGCAGTTCTTC. Its translation: CASSFGTSGSSYNEQFF. The rearrangement uses TRBV7-9 and TRBJ2-1, with TRBD2 identical over 14 bases. V shed 3 bases and J 0 bases; nucleotides not matched to a gene: 1. This CDR3 contains 17 residues. CDR1 and CDR2 from the germline V gene are SEHNR and FQNEAQ (reference sequence).